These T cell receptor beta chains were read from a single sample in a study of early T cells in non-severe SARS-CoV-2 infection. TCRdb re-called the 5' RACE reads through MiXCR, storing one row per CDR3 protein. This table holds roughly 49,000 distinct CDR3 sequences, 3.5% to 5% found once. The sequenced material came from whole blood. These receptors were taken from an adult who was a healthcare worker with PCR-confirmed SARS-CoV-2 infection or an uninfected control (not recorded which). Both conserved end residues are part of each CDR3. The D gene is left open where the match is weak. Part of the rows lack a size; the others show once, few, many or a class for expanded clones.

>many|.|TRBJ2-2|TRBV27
CASTRAYQPLANTGELFF
TGTGCCAGTACCCGAGCGTACCAACCCCTCGCGAACACCGGGGAGCTGTTTTTT
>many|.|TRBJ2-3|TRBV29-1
CSVGPGTDTQYF
TGCAGCGTTGGACCCGGCACAGATACGCAGTATTTT
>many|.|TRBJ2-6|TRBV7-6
CASTTRVFGANVLTF
TGTGCCAGCACCACAAGGGTCTTTGGGGCCAACGTCCTGACTTTC
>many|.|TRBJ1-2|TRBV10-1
CASSDLMDYGYTF
TGCGCCAGCAGTGATTTAATGGACTATGGCTACACCTTC
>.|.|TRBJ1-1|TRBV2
CASSEEGIGTEAFF
TGTGCCAGCAGTGAAGAGGGAATCGGCACTGAAGCTTTCTTT
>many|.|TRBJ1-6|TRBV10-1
CATRDVNNSPLHF
TGCGCCACCAGGGACGTCAATAATTCACCCCTCCACTTT
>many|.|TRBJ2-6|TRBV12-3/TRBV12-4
CASRTSGANVLTF
TGTGCCAGCAGAACCTCTGGGGCCAACGTCCTGACTTTC
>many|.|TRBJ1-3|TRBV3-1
CASSLRTISGNTIYF
TGTGCCAGCAGTCTCCGGACAATCTCTGGAAACACCATATATTTT
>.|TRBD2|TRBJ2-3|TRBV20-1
CSARVGTSGTDTQYF
TGCAGTGCTAGAGTCGGGACTAGCGGCACAGATACGCAGTATTTT
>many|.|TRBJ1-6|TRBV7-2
CASSSELNSPLHF
TGTGCCAGCAGCTCAGAACTCAATTCACCCCTCCACTTT
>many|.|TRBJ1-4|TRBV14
CASSPDRVNEKLFF
TGTGCCAGCAGCCCGGACAGAGTTAATGAAAAACTGTTTTTT
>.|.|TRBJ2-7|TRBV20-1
CSADTETLYEQYF
TGCAGTGCTGATACAGAGACTCTCTACGAGCAGTACTTC
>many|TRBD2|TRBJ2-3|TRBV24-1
CATRGTSGFTDTQYF
TGTGCCACCAGAGGGACTAGCGGATTCACAGATACGCAGTATTTT
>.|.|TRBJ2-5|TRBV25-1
CASSEYGNIQETQYF
TGTGCCAGCAGTGAATATGGAAACATCCAAGAGACCCAGTACTTC
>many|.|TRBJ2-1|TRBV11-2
CASSSARLEQFF
TGTGCCAGCAGCTCGGCAAGGCTTGAGCAGTTCTTC
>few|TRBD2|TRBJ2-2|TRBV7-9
CASSGLAGDQNTGELFF
TGTGCCAGCAGCGGACTAGCGGGGGATCAGAACACCGGGGAGCTGTTTTTT
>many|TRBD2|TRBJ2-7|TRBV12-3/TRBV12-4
CASSLGGRAYEQYF
TGTGCCAGCAGTTTAGGGGGGAGGGCCTACGAGCAGTACTTC
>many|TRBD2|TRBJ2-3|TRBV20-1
CSASSGRWDTQYF
TGCAGTGCTAGTAGCGGGAGATGGGATACGCAGTATTTT
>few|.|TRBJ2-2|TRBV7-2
CASSGGRTGELFF
TGTGCCAGCAGCGGTGGACGAACCGGGGAGCTGTTTTTT
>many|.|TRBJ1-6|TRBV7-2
CASSPKFNSPLHF
TGTGCCAGCAGCCCTAAATTTAATTCACCCCTCCACTTT
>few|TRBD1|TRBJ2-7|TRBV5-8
CASSLELGQGYEQYF
TGTGCCAGCAGCTTGGAATTGGGACAGGGATACGAGCAGTACTTC
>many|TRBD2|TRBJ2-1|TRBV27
CASSSAGGSSEQFF
TGTGCCAGCAGTTCGGCGGGGGGATCTTCTGAGCAGTTCTTC
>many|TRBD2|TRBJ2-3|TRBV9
CASSEGGSSGRATDTQYF
TGTGCCAGCAGCGAGGGGGGATCTAGCGGGAGAGCGACAGATACGCAGTATTTT
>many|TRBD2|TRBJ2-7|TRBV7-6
CASSLAGGDYEQYF
TGTGCCAGCAGCTTAGCGGGGGGGGACTACGAGCAGTACTTC
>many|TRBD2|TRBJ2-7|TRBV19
CASELGLGLGGEQYF
TGTGCCAGTGAACTTGGACTCGGACTAGGCGGCGAGCAGTACTTC
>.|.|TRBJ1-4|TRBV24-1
CATSKGDYDEKLFF
TGTGCCACCAGTAAGGGAGATTATGATGAAAAACTGTTTTTT
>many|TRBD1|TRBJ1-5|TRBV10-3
CAISAGTENQPQHF
TGTGCCATCAGTGCCGGGACAGAAAATCAGCCCCAGCATTTT
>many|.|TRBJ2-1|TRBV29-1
CSVEGAKTGAYNEQFF
TGCAGCGTTGAAGGGGCTAAAACGGGCGCCTACAATGAGCAGTTCTTC
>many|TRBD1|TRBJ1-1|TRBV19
CASSIKWDRGLFHTEAFF
TGTGCCAGTAGTATAAAATGGGACAGGGGCCTCTTTCACACTGAAGCTTTCTTT
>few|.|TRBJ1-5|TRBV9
CASSPRDGMGPQHF
TGTGCCAGCAGCCCTAGGGACGGGATGGGACCCCAGCATTTT
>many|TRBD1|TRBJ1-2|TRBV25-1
CASSAGTGGRGYGYTF
TGTGCCAGCAGTGCCGGGACAGGGGGCCGGGGCTATGGCTACACCTTC
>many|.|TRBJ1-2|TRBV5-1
CASRTRREVGYGYTF
TGCGCCAGCAGGACGCGCAGGGAAGTTGGCTATGGCTACACCTTC
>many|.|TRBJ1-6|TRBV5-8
CASSLGATGGNSPLHF
TGTGCCAGCAGCTTGGGGGCGACAGGTGGAAATTCACCCCTCCACTTT
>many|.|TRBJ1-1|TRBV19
CASSSVGAEAFF
TGTGCCAGCTCCAGCGTCGGGGCTGAAGCTTTCTTT
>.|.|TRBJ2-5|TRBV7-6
CASSLNFGDQETQYF
TGTGCCAGCAGCTTAAATTTCGGAGACCAAGAGACCCAGTACTTC
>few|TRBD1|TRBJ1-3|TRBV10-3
CAISVGQGAENTIYF
TGTGCCATCAGTGTCGGGCAGGGGGCTGAAAACACCATATATTTT
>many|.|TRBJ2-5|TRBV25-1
CASSGTLSQYF
TGTGCCAGCAGTGGGACTCTTTCCCAGTACTTC
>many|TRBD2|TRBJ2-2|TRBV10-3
CAISRLAGGTGGELFF
TGTGCCATCAGTCGGCTAGCGGGGGGGACCGGCGGGGAGCTGTTTTTT
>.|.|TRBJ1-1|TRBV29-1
CSVHRGLNTEAFF
TGCAGCGTCCACCGGGGCCTGAACACTGAAGCTTTCTTT
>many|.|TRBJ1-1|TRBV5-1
CASSTLRGDTEAFF
TGCGCCAGCAGCACCCTACGGGGGGACACTGAAGCTTTCTTT
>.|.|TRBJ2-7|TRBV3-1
CASSQRGSGHPNEQYF
TGTGCCAGCAGCCAGCGAGGTAGCGGACATCCAAACGAGCAGTACTTC